Here is one TCR beta chain with its context. What it binds is not known. An end of the junction does not agree with germline; a read error may underlie this. With a J-beta primer mix and a sample-barcoded 5' primer, a second PCR ran about 7 to 12 cycles. TCRdb reprocessed the 5' RACE reads via MiXCR and lists one record per CDR3 protein. The sample records more than 1,400,000 distinct CDR3 sequences, approximately 40% being singletons. Germline CDR1 is LGHDT and CDR2 is YNNKEL (reference sequence). The CDR3 length is 15 residues. The data were obtained in a study of blood T cells in healthy people across ages. Regarding the study as a whole: As naive T cell percentage varied, TCR beta diversity correlated strongly with it. Changes in expanded clonotypes were possibly confounded, as the CMV status of donors was unknown.

The sequencing sample was made of blood. The chain joins TRBV3-1 to TRBJ2-2; a weak D match, TRBD2 (6 bases). The receptor was isolated from a woman younger than 35 in good health. CDR3 nucleotides: TGTGCCAGCAACTTCCTGAGCGCGAACACCGGGGGGCTGTTTTTT. This codes for CASNFLSANTGGLFF.